This passage covers 25 T cell receptor beta chains from one sample sequenced in a study of blood T cell repertoires in COVID-19. The protocol was immunoSEQ multiplex PCR, while the TCRdb copy is restricted to in-frame clones and leaves out a portion. Here the sample spans over 150,000 clones, 80% being singletons. Source material: PBMCs or T cells enriched from blood (not recorded which). The receptor source for this set is an older woman who had recovered from COVID-19.

CDR3 in DNA: TGCGCCAGCAGCCGACTAGCGGGGGGGCCCTACGAGCAGTACTTC. Amino acid sequence: CASSRLAGGPYEQYF. This rearrangement joins TRBV4-1 to TRBJ2-7; 14 bases align to TRBD2. Germline CDR1 MGHRA, CDR2 YSYEKL. The CDR3 consists of 15 residues. After removal of 4 bases from V and 2 bases from J, the junction contained 1 base not matched to a gene.

This chain connects TRBV29-1 to TRBJ2-3; D is unresolved. V was cut by 3 bases and J by 2 bases, with 9 bases left in between. In germline, CDR1 is SQVTM, CDR2 ANQGSEA. The CDR3 spans 13 residues. CDR3 protein: CSVDPSDTDTQYF. CDR3 DNA: TGCAGCGTTGATCCCAGCGACACAGATACGCAGTATTTT.

The chain combines TRBV18 with TRBJ1-4, with a tentative D call TRBD1 (5 bases). CDR3 size: 16 residues. Germline assignment: CDR1 KGHSH and CDR2 LQKENI. The ends were cut back, 1 base at V and 4 bases at J, with 13 bases in the middle. CDR3: CASSPRGPDGNEKLFF. The CDR3 coding sequence is TGTGCCAGCTCACCACGGGGCCCGGACGGTAATGAAAAACTGTTTTTT. Full variable domain (rest looked up from reference TRBV18 and TRBJ1-4): NAGVMQNPRHLVRRRGQEARLRCSPMKGHSHVYWYRQLPEEGLKFMVYLQKENIIDESGMPKERFSAEFPKEGPSILRIQQVVRGDSAAYFCASSPRGPDGNEKLFFGSGTQLSVL.

The chain employs TRBV27 and TRBJ2-7; TRBD2 agrees at 8 bases. J was trimmed by 6 bases and V by 2 bases; bases with no gene match: 12. The CDR3 has 16 amino acids. Per germline, CDR1 MNHEY and CDR2 SMNVEV (reference sequence). Written as DNA, the CDR3 is TGTGCCAGCAGTTTAGACGGGATCGGGGGGGCTCGCGAGCAGTACTTC. It encodes CASSLDGIGGAREQYF.

In DNA, the CDR3 is TGTGCCAGCAGCGTCTGGGGGGGCTCCGATCTCTACGAGCAGTACTTC. Its translation is CASSVWGGSDLYEQYF. This rearrangement joins TRBV6-4 to TRBJ2-7, with D possibly being TRBD2 (7 bases). V lost 6 bases, J lost 3 bases, and 21 bases lay in between. The germline V gene has CDR1 MRHNA and CDR2 SNTAGT. This CDR3 contains 16 residues.

This clone has more than one count but fewer than ten. The chain carries TRBV2 and TRBJ2-3, with 8 bases fitting TRBD1. The V gene end was trimmed by 1 base and the J gene end by 3 bases; junction bases not matched to a gene: 0. From germline, CDR1 is SNHLY and CDR2 FYNNEI. The CDR3 has 14 amino acids. The CDR3 here is CASSEGQGTDTQYF. The CDR3 nucleotides read TGTGCCAGCAGTGAAGGACAGGGGACAGATACGCAGTATTTT.

This chain joins TRBV27 and TRBJ1-5; weak D call: TRBD1 (5 bases). The CDR3 has 16 residues. In germline, CDR1 is MNHEY, CDR2 SMNVEV (reference sequence). Trimming shortened V by 3 bases and J by 1 base, and 13 bases separated the two germline ends. The CDR3 sequence: CASSFQGPRSNQPQHF. In DNA, the CDR3 is TGTGCCAGCAGTTTCCAGGGCCCTCGGAGCAATCAGCCCCAGCATTTT.

This CDR3 is CSARDTGTDTQYF. The DNA of the CDR3 is TGCAGCGCGCGAGACACAGGGACAGATACGCAGTATTTT. This chain connects TRBV29-1 to TRBJ2-3, with D possibly being TRBD1 (6 bases). The CDR3 contains 13 residues. V was cut by 7 bases and J by 3 bases, with 14 bases left in between. The V gene's germline CDR1 is SQVTM and CDR2 ANQGSEA.

The chain uses TRBV19 and TRBJ1-5; a possible D gene is TRBD1 (5 bases). The CDR3 has 16 residues. The V end was cut by 7 bases, the J end by 0 bases, with 16 bases between. Per germline, CDR1 LNHDA and CDR2 SQIVND (reference sequence). CDR3 amino acids: CASTPKRGNSNQPQHF. As DNA, the CDR3 is TGTGCCAGTACCCCAAAACGGGGGAATAGCAATCAGCCCCAGCATTTT.

This chain connects TRBV6-1 to TRBJ1-3, with D tentatively TRBD1 (5 bases). The CDR3 is 16 residues long. Trimming took off 2 bases at V and 0 bases at J, with 11 bases between the two ends. Looked up from germline, CDR1 is MNHNS and CDR2 is SASEGT. The CDR3 reads CASSERGSPSGNTIYF. The CDR3 nucleotides are TGTGCCAGCAGTGAACGGGGGAGCCCCTCTGGAAACACCATATATTTT.

In DNA, the CDR3 is TGTGCCAGCAGCCCGTCTGGACAGGGGGCCTTCTCCTACGAGCAGTACTTC. Its translation is CASSPSGQGAFSYEQYF. The chain is built from TRBV7-9 and TRBJ2-7, with 11 bases matching TRBD1. Germline values: CDR1 SEHNR, CDR2 FQNEAQ (reference sequence). Losses at the gene ends were 5 bases for V and 0 bases for J; bases not matched to a gene: 9. This CDR3 is 17 amino acids long.

The V and J genes are TRBV19 and TRBJ1-1; the D gene is possibly TRBD1 (5 bases). This CDR3 region has 15 residues. Germline CDR1 reads LNHDA; CDR2 reads SQIVND (reference sequence). Trimming took off 3 bases at V and 1 base at J, with 12 bases between the two ends. CDR3 sequence: CASSIRTHKNTEAFF. The CDR3, as DNA: TGTGCCAGTAGTATCCGGACACACAAGAACACTGAAGCTTTCTTT.

The rearrangement links TRBV24-1 to TRBJ2-1; maybe TRBD1 (5 bases). Between the trimmed V and J ends, which lost 9 bases and 9 bases, there was a span of 11 bases. This CDR3 is built from 11 residues. Germline assignment: CDR1 KGHDR and CDR2 SFDVKD. CDR3 nucleotide sequence: TGTGCCACCGCTCAAGGGGTTGAGCAGTTCTTC. Amino acids: CATAQGVEQFF.

The chain employs TRBV19 and TRBJ1-2; tentatively, D is TRBD1 (5 bases). The length of the CDR3 is 15 residues. Per the germline V gene, CDR1 is LNHDA and CDR2 is SQIVND (reference sequence). V shed 3 bases and J shed 6 bases, with 17 bases lying between them. Here the CDR3 DNA reads TGTGCCAGTAGTATCCAACCGACCGGGGGAGATGGCTACACCTTC. It translates to CASSIQPTGGDGYTF.

Only a few counts were recorded for this clone. The CDR3 DNA reads as TGTGCCAGCAGCCAAGATAGAACAGATACGCAGTATTTT. It translates to CASSQDRTDTQYF. The chain links TRBV4-2 to TRBJ2-3; no clear D. Trimming left V 0 bases short and J 3 bases short, with 4 bases between. This CDR3 comprises 13 residues. Germline V gene sequence: CDR1 LGHNA, CDR2 YNFKEQ.

V usage is TRBV19 and J usage is TRBJ2-4; D not resolved. In germline, CDR1 is LNHDA, CDR2 SQIVND (reference sequence). With 3 bases removed from V and 9 bases from J, the gap between germline ends came to 12 bases. CDR3 length equals 13 residues. CDR3 in DNA: TGTGCCAGTAGTATCTCAGGAACAGCCATTCAGTACTTC. This codes for CASSISGTAIQYF.

In DNA form, the CDR3 reads TGTGCCAGCAGTGAATTGGGGGGTCTGGACGAGCAGTACTTC. Protein sequence: CASSELGGLDEQYF. The J gene is TRBJ2-7, the V gene TRBV25-1, with D maybe TRBD2 (6 bases). Germline-derived CDR1 and CDR2 are MGHDK and SYGVNS. The CDR3 contains 14 residues. Trimming cost V 1 base and J 5 bases, with 12 bases left between them.

The chain employs TRBV5-5 and TRBJ2-1; weak D call: TRBD2 (6 bases). The ends were cut back, 5 bases at V and 8 bases at J, with 20 bases in the middle. CDR1 is SGHKS, CDR2 YYEKEE, per germline (reference sequence). The CDR3 covers 15 residues. This CDR3 is CASSSIAERPHEQFF. CDR3 DNA: TGTGCCAGCAGTTCCATAGCGGAGAGGCCCCATGAGCAGTTCTTC.

The genes are TRBV15 and TRBJ2-1, with 7 bases aligning to TRBD1. Per the germline V gene, CDR1 is LNHNV and CDR2 is YYDKDF (reference sequence). V lost 4 bases to trimming and J lost 6 bases; unmatched junction nucleotides: 15. The CDR3 length is 17 residues. Here the CDR3 DNA reads TGTGCCACCAGCACTACTCTAGGACAGGTGGGGTTCAATGAGCAGTTCTTC. This encodes CATSTTLGQVGFNEQFF.

The chain is built from TRBV19 and TRBJ2-7, with unresolved D. V was clipped by 4 bases and J by 4 bases, with 5 bases between them. The CDR3 consists of 11 residues. Germline lookup yields CDR1 LNHDA and CDR2 SQIVND (reference sequence). The CDR3 reads CASSNKYEQYF. DNA of the CDR3: TGTGCCAGTAGTAACAAATACGAGCAGTACTTC.

V and J are TRBV19 and TRBJ2-3; 7 nucleotides match TRBD1. V shed 5 bases, J shed 3 bases, and the junction held 11 bases outside the gene matches. This CDR3 is 16 amino acids long. The germline gives CDR1 LNHDA, CDR2 SQIVND (reference sequence). DNA for the CDR3: TGTGCCAGTAGTTCAGCATTCGGGACAGAGACAGATACGCAGTATTTT. Amino acids: CASSSAFGTETDTQYF.

This chain links TRBV7-8 with TRBJ1-2, with D unresolved. Germline V gives CDR1 SGHVS, CDR2 FQNEAQ. CDR3 length equals 14 residues. Deletions cut 2 bases from V and 2 bases from J, with 9 bases between. The CDR3 is CASSLWGGNYGYTF. The CDR3 region has the DNA TGTGCCAGCAGCTTATGGGGAGGGAACTATGGCTACACCTTC. Combining the CDR3 with reference TRBV7-8 and TRBJ1-2 gives the whole variable domain GAGVSQSPRYKVAKRGQDVALRCDPISGHVSLFWYQQALGQGPEFLTYFQNEAQLDKSGLPSDRFFAERPEGSVSTLKIQRTQQEDSAVYLCASSLWGGNYGYTFGSGTRLTVV.

This sequence joins TRBV24-1 and TRBJ1-5, with D possibly matching TRBD1 (6 bases). V was shortened by 10 bases and J by 4 bases, with 28 bases between the two germline ends. The length of the CDR3 is 18 residues. Germline CDR1 and CDR2: KGHDR and SFDVKD. CDR3 in DNA: TGTGCCACGGAAGTGAGCCGCTCGAGACAGGTAAGTAATCAGCCCCAGCATTTT. Translated: CATEVSRSRQVSNQPQHF.

The chain has TRBV6-6 and TRBJ2-5, with D possibly matching TRBD2 (5 bases). Between the trimmed V and J ends, which lost 5 bases and 4 bases, there was a span of 14 bases. The germline V gene has CDR1 MNHNY and CDR2 SVGAGI (reference sequence). CDR3 length equals 14 residues. The CDR3 DNA reads TGTGCCAGCAGTACCCCCTCTAGCACAGAGACCCAGTACTTC. Translating it yields CASSTPSSTETQYF.

This rearrangement joins TRBV7-2 to TRBJ1-2; D not resolved. The germline gives CDR1 SGHTA, CDR2 FQGNSA. V was trimmed by 5 bases and J by 6 bases, leaving 19 bases between them. This CDR3 is built from 15 residues. CDR3 protein: CASSPSRTVLDGYTF. The CDR3 bases are TGTGCCAGCAGCCCTTCGCGCACGGTATTAGATGGCTACACCTTC.